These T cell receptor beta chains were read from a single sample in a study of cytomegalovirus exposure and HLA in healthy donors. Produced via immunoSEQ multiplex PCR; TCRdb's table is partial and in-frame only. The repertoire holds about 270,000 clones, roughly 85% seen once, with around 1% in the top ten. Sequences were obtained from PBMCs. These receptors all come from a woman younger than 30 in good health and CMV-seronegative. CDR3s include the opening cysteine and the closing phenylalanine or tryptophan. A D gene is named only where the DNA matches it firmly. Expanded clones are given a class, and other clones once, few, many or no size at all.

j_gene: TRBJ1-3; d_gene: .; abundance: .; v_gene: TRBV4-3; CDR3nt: TGCGCCAGCAGCGGTCGGGCAGGGGACACCATATATTTT; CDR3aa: CASSGRAGDTIYF
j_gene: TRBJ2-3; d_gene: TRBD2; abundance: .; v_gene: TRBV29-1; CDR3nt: TGCAGCGTTGGCGGGGTTACTAGCGGGAGGGAAGATACGCAGTATTTT; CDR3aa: CSVGGVTSGREDTQYF
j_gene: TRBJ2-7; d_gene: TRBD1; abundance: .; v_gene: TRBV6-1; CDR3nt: TGTGCCAGCAGTGTCGACAGGGGTAAAACCAGCGGGCTGGACGAGCAGTACTTC; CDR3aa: CASSVDRGKTSGLDEQYF
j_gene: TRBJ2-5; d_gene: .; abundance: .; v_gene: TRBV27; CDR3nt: TGTGCCAGCAGTAGATTAGCCGATGGGGAGACCCAGTACTTC; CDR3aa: CASSRLADGETQYF
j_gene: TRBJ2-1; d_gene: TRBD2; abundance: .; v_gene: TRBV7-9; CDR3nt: TGTGCCAGCAGCTTATCGGGACTAGCGGTCCTCAATGAGCAGTTCTTC; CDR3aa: CASSLSGLAVLNEQFF
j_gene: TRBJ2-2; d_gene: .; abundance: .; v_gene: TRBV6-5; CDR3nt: TGTGCCAGCAGTTACTCCAGAACCGGGGAGCTGTTTTTT; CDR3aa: CASSYSRTGELFF
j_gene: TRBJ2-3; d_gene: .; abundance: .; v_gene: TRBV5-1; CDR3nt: TGCGCCAGCAGCTTGGGCGTGGGGGCTAGCACAGATACGCAGTATTTT; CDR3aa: CASSLGVGASTDTQYF
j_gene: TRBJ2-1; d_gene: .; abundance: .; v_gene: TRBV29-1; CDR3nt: TGCAGCGTTGAAGAAGGTAGGTGGAGCTCCTACAATGAGCAGTTCTTC; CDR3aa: CSVEEGRWSSYNEQFF
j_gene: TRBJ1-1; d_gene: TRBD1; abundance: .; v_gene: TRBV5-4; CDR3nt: TGTGCCAGCAGCCCCGCGGACAGGGCCCCGAACACTGAAGCTTTCTTT; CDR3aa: CASSPADRAPNTEAFF
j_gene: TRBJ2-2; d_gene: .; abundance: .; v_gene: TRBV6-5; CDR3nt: TGTGCCAGCCAGCCACGGCGGAGCACCGGGGAGCTGTTTTTT; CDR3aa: CASQPRRSTGELFF
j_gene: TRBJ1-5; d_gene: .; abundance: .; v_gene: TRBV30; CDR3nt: TGTGCCTGGAGTCCCCCCCGGGAGGGTCAGCCCCAGCATTTT; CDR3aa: CAWSPPREGQPQHF
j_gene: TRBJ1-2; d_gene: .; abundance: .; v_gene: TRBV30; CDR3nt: TGTGCCTGGAAGGTCAGTCGATCCCAGGGTAACTATGGCTACACCTTC; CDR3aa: CAWKVSRSQGNYGYTF
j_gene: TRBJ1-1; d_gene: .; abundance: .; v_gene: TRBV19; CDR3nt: TGTGCCAGTAGTATCTGGGCGGGCACTGAAGCTTTCTTT; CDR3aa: CASSIWAGTEAFF
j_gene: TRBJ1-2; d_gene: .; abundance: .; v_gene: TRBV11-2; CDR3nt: TGTGCCAGCAGCTCTGACTATGGCTACACCTTC; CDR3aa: CASSSDYGYTF
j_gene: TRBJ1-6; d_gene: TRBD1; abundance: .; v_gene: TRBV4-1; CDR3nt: TGCGCCAGCAGCCCGGGACAGGGGGTGGGTAATTCACCCCTCCACTTT; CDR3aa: CASSPGQGVGNSPLHF
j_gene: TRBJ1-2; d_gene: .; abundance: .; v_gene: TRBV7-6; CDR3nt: TGTGCCAGCAGCCTCGACGGAGACTATGGCTACACCTTC; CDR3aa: CASSLDGDYGYTF
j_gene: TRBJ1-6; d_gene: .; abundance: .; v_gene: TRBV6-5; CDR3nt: TGTGCCAGCAGTTACGATCAGGTGTTTGGGTCACCCCTCCACTTT; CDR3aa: CASSYDQVFGSPLHF
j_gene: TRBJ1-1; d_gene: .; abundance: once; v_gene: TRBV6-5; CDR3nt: TGTGCCAGCAGACCGGGACACACGAACACTGAAGCTTTCTTT; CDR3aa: CASRPGHTNTEAFF
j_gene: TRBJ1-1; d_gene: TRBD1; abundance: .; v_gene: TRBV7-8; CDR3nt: TGTGCCAGCAGCTCCCGGGACAGAGGGACTGAAGCTTTCTTT; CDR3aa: CASSSRDRGTEAFF
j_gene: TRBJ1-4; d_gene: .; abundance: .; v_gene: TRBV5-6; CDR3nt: TGTGCCAGCAGCTTGGTTTCGGACCCTGACAGAGGACATGAAAAACTGTTTTTT; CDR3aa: CASSLVSDPDRGHEKLFF
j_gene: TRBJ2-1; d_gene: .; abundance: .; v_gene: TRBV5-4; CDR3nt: TGTGCCAGCAGCTTGGCTCAAAAGCGCTCCTACAATGAGCAGTTCTTC; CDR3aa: CASSLAQKRSYNEQFF
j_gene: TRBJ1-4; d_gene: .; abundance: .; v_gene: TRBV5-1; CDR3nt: TGCGCCAGCAGCTTGAGCGGGAATAATGAAAAACTGTTTTTT; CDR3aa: CASSLSGNNEKLFF
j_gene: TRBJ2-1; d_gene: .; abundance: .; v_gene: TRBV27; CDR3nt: TGTGCCAGCAGTTACCAGGGGCGCCGCTCCAATGAGCAGTTCTTC; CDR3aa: CASSYQGRRSNEQFF
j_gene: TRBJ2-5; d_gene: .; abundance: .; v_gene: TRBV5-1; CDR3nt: TGCGCCAGCAGTCTGAGGGGGATCCAAGAGACCCAGTACTTC; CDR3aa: CASSLRGIQETQYF
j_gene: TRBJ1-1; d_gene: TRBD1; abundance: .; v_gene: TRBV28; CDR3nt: TGTGCCATAACAGGGGACACTGAAGCTTTCTTT; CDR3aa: CAITGDTEAFF
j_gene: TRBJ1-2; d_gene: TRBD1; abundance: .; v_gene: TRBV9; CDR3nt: TGTGCCAGCAGCGTAGAGTCAGGGGGTCGTTACTATGGCTACACCTTC; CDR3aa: CASSVESGGRYYGYTF
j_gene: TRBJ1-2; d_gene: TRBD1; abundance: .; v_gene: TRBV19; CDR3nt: TGTGCCAGTAACCTTGGGACAGGGGCGCCTGGCTACACCTTC; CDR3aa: CASNLGTGAPGYTF
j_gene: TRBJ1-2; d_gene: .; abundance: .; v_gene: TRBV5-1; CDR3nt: TGCGCCAGCACTCCCGAGAGGGTCGTCGGGGGCTACACCTTC; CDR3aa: CASTPERVVGGYTF
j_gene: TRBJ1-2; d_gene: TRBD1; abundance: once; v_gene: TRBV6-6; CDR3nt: TGTGCCAGCAGTTACACAGGGGACTATGGCTACACCTTC; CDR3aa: CASSYTGDYGYTF
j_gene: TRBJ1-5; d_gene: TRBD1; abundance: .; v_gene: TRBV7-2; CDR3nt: TGTGCCAGCAGCGGCGGACAGGGTCGGTATCAGCCCCAGCATTTT; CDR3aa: CASSGGQGRYQPQHF
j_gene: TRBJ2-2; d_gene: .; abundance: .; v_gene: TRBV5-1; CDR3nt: TGCGCCAGCAGCAATACGGGAACTGGGGAGCTGTTTTTT; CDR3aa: CASSNTGTGELFF
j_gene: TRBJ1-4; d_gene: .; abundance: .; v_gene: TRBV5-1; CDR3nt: TGCGCCAGCAGCTTTGGACAGACAACTAATGAAAAACTGTTTTTT; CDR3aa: CASSFGQTTNEKLFF
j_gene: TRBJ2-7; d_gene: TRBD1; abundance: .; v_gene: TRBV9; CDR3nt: TGTGCCAGCAGCGTGTCAGGGGGTCGCGAGCAGTACTTC; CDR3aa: CASSVSGGREQYF
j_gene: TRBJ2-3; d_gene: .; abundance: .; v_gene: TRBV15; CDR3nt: TGTGCCACCAGCGTCTCAAGGGGGGGGGCCGATACGCAGTATTTT; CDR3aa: CATSVSRGGADTQYF
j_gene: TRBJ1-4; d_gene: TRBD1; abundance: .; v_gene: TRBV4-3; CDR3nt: TGCGCCGCCGCCGACAGGGGTCACGATGAAAAACTGTTTTTT; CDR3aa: CAAADRGHDEKLFF
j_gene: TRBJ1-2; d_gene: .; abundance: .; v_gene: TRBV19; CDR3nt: TGTGCCAGTAGTATGGAAATCGACAGGTACTATGGCTACACCTTC; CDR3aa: CASSMEIDRYYGYTF
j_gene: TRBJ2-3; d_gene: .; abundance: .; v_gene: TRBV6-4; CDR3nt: TGTGCCAGCAGTGACTCCACTACGGGAACAGATACGCAGTATTTT; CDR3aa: CASSDSTTGTDTQYF
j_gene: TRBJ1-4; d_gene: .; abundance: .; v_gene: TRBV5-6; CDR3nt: TGTGCCAGCAGCGTCGACTTGGTTGATGAAAAACTGTTTTTT; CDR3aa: CASSVDLVDEKLFF
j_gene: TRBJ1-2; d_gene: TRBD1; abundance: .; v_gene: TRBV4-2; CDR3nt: TGTGCCAGCAGCCAAGAAAGGCAGGGGGCTAACTATGGCTACACCTTC; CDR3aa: CASSQERQGANYGYTF
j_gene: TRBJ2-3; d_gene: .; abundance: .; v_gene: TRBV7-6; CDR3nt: TGTGCCAGCAGCTTATCGAGAGATACGCAGTATTTT; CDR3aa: CASSLSRDTQYF
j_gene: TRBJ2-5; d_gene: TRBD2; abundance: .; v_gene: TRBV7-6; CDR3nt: TGTGCCAGCAGCCCGGGGGGGTTAGAGACCCAGTACTTC; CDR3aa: CASSPGGLETQYF
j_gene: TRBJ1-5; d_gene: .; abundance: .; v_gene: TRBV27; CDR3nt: TGTGCCAGCAGTTTTACGGGAGTAAATCAGCCCCAGCATTTT; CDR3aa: CASSFTGVNQPQHF